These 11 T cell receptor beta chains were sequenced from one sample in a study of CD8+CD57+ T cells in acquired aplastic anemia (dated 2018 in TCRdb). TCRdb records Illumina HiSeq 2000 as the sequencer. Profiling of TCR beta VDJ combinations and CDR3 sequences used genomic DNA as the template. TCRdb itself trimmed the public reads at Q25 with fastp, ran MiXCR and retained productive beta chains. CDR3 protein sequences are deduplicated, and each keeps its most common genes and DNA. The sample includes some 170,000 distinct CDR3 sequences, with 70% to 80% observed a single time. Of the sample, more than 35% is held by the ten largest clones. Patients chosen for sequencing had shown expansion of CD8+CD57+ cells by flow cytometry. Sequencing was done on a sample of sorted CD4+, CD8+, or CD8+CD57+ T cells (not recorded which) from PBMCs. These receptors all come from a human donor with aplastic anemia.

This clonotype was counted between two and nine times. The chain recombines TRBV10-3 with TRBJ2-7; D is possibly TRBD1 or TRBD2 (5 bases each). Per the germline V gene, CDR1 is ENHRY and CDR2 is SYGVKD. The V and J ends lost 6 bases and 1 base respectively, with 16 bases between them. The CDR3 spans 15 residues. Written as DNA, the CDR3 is TGTGCCATCAGAGTTTCCGGGACGGCTTCCTACGAGCAGTACTTC. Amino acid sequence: CAIRVSGTASYEQYF.

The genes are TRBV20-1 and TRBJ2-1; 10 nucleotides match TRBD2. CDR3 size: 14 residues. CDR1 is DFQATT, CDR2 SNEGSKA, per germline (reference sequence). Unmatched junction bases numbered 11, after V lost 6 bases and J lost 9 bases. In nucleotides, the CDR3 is TGCAGTGCCCCCCCTAGCGGGAGTGTGGGTGAGCAGTTCTTC. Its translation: CSAPPSGSVGEQFF.

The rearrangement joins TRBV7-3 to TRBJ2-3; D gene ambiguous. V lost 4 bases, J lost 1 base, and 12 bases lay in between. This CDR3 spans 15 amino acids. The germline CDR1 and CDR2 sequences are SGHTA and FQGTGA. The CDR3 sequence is CASSSSLDRTDTQYF. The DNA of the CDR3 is TGTGCCAGCAGCTCATCCCTGGACCGCACAGATACGCAGTATTTT.

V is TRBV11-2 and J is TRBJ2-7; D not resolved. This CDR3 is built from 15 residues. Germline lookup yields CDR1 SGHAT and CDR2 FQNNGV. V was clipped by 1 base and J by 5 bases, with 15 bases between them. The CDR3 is CASSLGSLRAHEQYF. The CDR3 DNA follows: TGTGCCAGCAGCTTAGGTTCTTTACGGGCCCACGAGCAGTACTTC.

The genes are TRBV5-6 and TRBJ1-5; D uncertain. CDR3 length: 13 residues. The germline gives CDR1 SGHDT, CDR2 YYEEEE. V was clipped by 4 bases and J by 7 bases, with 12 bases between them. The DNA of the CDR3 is TGTGCCAGCAGCCTTAATCAAGGGCAGCCCCAGCATTTT. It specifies CASSLNQGQPQHF.

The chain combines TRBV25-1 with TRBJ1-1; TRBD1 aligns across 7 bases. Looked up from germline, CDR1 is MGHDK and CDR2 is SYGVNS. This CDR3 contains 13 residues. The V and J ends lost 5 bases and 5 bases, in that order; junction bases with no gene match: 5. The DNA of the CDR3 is TGTGCCAGCAGTCGACAGGGAGGTACTGAAGCTTTCTTT. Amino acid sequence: CASSRQGGTEAFF.

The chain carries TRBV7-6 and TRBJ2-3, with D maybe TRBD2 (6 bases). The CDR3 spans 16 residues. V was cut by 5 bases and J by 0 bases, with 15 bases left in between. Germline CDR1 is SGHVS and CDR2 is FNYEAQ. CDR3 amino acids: CASSPRGDSSTDTQYF. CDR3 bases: TGTGCCAGCAGCCCCCGAGGGGACTCTAGCACAGATACGCAGTATTTT.

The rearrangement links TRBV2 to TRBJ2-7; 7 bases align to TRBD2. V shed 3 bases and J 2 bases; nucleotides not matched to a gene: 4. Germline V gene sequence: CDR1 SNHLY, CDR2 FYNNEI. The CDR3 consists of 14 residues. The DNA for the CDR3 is TGTGCCAGCAGTGATTTTGCGGGGGCCTACGAGCAGTACTTC. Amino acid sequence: CASSDFAGAYEQYF.

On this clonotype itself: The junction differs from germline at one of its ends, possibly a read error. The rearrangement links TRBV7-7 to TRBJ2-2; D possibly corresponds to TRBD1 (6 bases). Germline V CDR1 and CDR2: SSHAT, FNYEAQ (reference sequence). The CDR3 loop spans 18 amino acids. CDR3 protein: CASSLGVTGTPNTGELFF. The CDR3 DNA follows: TGTGCTAGCAGCTTAGGGGTAACCGGGACACCGAACACCGGGGAGCTGTTTTTT.

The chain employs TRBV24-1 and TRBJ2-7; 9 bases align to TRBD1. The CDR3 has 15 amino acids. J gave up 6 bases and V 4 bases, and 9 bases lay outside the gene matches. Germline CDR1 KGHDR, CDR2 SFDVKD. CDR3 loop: CATSEPGTGRFEQYF. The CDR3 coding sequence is TGTGCCACCAGTGAGCCCGGGACAGGGCGGTTCGAGCAGTACTTC.

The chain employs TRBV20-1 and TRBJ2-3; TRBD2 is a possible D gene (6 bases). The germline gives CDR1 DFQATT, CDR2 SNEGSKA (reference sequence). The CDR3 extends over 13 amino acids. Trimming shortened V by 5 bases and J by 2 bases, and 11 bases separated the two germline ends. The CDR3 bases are TGCAGTGCTTACCCGGGGGTCACAGATACGCAGTATTTT. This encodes CSAYPGVTDTQYF.